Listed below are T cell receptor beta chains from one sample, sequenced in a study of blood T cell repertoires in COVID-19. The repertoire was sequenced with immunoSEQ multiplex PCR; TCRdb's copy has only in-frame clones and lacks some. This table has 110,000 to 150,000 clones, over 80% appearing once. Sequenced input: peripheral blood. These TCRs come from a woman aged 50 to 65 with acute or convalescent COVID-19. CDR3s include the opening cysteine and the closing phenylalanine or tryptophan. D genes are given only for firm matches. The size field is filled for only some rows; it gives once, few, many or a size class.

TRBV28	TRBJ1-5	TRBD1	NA	CASTPSGGGNQPQHF	TGTGCCAGCACCCCATCAGGGGGAGGCAATCAGCCCCAGCATTTT
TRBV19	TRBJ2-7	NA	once	CASSKEARTYEQYF	TGTGCCAGTAGTAAGGAGGCTCGTACCTACGAGCAGTACTTC
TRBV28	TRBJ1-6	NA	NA	CASGEGDYNSPLHF	TGTGCCAGCGGGGAGGGGGACTATAATTCACCCCTCCACTTT
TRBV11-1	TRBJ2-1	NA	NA	CASSLGTADVNEQFF	TGTGCCAGCAGCTTAGGTACAGCGGATGTCAATGAGCAGTTCTTC
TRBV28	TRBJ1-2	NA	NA	CASRSPWPYYGYTF	TGTGCCAGCAGATCCCCCTGGCCCTACTATGGCTACACCTTC
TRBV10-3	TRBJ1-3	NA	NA	CAIITGGNTIYF	TGTGCCATCATCACTGGTGGAAACACCATATATTTT
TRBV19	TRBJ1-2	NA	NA	CASSILPPDRSYGYTF	TGTGCCAGTAGTATTCTACCGCCTGACAGGTCGTATGGCTACACCTTC
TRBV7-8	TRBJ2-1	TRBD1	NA	CASSLAWDRGYNEQFF	TGTGCCAGCAGCTTAGCTTGGGACAGGGGTTATAATGAGCAGTTCTTC
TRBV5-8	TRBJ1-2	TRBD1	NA	CASSLFGTASSGYTF	TGTGCCAGCAGCTTGTTCGGGACAGCTTCTTCTGGCTACACCTTC
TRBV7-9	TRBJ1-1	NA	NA	CASSLSPLNTEAFF	TGTGCCAGCAGCCTAAGCCCTCTGAACACTGAAGCTTTCTTT
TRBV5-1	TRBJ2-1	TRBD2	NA	CASSLASLAGGNEQFF	TGCGCCAGCAGCTTGGCTTCATTAGCGGGAGGCAATGAGCAGTTCTTC
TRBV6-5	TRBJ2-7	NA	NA	CASFRGGASYEQYF	TGTGCCAGCTTTCGAGGGGGGGCTAGCTACGAGCAGTACTTC
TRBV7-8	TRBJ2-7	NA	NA	CASSLAVGQGREQYF	TGTGCCAGCAGCTTAGCGGTTGGGCAGGGTCGGGAGCAGTACTTC
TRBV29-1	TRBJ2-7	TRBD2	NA	CSTWWEGVNEQYF	TGCAGCACCTGGTGGGAGGGTGTCAACGAGCAGTACTTC
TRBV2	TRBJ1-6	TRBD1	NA	CASTERGQPADSPLHF	TGTGCCAGCACCGAGAGGGGACAGCCCGCGGATTCACCCCTCCACTTT
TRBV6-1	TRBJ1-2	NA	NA	CASSDQSTRDGYTF	TGTGCCAGCAGTGACCAATCGACGAGGGATGGCTACACCTTC
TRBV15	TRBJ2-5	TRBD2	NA	CATSRDTLRGGTETQYF	TGTGCCACCAGCAGAGACACCCTTCGCGGGGGGACAGAGACCCAGTACTTC
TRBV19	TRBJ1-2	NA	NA	CASSIANWAYGYTF	TGTGCCAGTAGTATAGCGAACTGGGCTTATGGCTACACCTTC
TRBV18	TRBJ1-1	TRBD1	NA	CASSLGTENTEAFF	TGTGCCAGCTCACTTGGGACAGAGAACACTGAAGCTTTCTTT
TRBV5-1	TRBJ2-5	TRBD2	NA	CASSLGLARETQYF	TGCGCCAGCAGCTTGGGACTAGCGAGGGAGACCCAGTACTTC
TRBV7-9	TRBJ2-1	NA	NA	CASSLATSSYNEQFF	TGTGCCAGCAGCTTAGCTACGAGCTCCTACAATGAGCAGTTCTTC
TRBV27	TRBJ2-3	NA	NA	CASSPLSRAGDTQYF	TGTGCCAGCAGTCCCCTATCGAGGGCGGGAGATACGCAGTATTTT
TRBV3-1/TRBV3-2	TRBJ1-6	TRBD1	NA	CASSPQPGQRNSPLHF	TGTGCCAGCAGCCCTCAACCGGGACAGCGAAATTCACCCCTCCACTTT
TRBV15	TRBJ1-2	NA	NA	CATSATRLVGYTF	TGTGCCACCAGCGCGACTCGACTGGTAGGCTACACCTTC
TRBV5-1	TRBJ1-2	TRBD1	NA	CASTRTGDAVSDGYTF	TGCGCCAGCACGAGGACAGGGGATGCCGTTAGCGATGGCTACACCTTC
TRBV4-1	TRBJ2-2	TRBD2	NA	CASSPSGRALGGELFF	TGCGCCAGCAGCCCAAGCGGGAGGGCCCTCGGCGGGGAGCTGTTTTTT
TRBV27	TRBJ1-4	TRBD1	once	CASSTPGTVNEKLFF	TGTGCCAGCAGTACGCCCGGGACAGTGAATGAAAAACTGTTTTTT
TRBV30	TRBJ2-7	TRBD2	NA	CAWVGLAGDSSYEQYF	TGTGCCTGGGTGGGACTAGCGGGGGACAGCTCCTACGAGCAGTACTTC
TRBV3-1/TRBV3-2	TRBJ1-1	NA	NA	CASSQDGGRVAFF	TGTGCCAGCAGCCAAGATGGTGGGAGGGTGGCTTTCTTT
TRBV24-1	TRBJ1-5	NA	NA	CATSGSGRGGNQPQHF	TGTGCCACCAGTGGGTCGGGGAGGGGTGGCAATCAGCCCCAGCATTTT
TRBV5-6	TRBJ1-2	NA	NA	CASSLEGQGWGGYTF	TGTGCCAGCAGCTTGGAAGGCCAGGGTTGGGGAGGCTACACCTTC
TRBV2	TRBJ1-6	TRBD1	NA	CASSAGGFGNSPLHF	TGTGCCAGCAGCGCAGGGGGTTTTGGTAATTCACCCCTCCACTTT